The text below deals with one T cell receptor (beta chain). Its specificity is unknown. The CDR3 is 15 amino acids. The V gene lost 5 bases and the J gene lost 1 base, with 14 bases spanning the gap. CDR1 is SGHAT and CDR2 is FQNNGV in the germline V gene. The data are from a study of T cell responses to AZD1222 COVID-19 vaccine. General study findings and limits: The study found vaccine-associated CD4 TCRs spanning spike, dominant at 160-218 and 743-854.

Here immunoSEQ multiplex PCR was the method, and the copy in TCRdb shows in-frame clones only, minus some. The data hold about 100,000 clones, with around 90% observed a single time. This receptor was obtained from an adult in good health. The input for sequencing was peripheral blood, taken on day 0 of AZD1222 vaccination. The chain has TRBV11-2 and TRBJ1-1; no definite D call. The DNA for the CDR3 is TGTGCCAGCAGCACACGTACACGGGGGAACACTGAAGCTTTCTTT. This codes for CASSTRTRGNTEAFF.